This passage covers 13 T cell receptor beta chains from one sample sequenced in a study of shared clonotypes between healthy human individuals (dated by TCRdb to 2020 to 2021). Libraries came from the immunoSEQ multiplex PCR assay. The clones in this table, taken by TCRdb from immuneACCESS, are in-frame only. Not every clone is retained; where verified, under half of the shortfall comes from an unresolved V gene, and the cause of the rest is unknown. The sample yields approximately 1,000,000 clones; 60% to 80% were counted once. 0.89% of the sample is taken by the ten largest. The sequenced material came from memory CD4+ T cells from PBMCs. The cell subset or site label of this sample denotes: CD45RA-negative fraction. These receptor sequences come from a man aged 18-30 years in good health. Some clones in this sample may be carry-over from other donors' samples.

The CDR3 region has the DNA TGCGCCAGCACCCCGACAGGGTCGAGCACTGAAGCTTTCTTT. This gives the protein CASTPTGSSTEAFF. J is TRBJ1-1 and V is TRBV5-1; 7 nucleotides match TRBD1. V shed 6 bases and J 4 bases; nucleotides not matched to a gene: 9. The CDR3 runs to 14 residues. Germline assignment: CDR1 SGHRS and CDR2 YFSETQ. The full variable domain, with the rest looked up from reference TRBV5-1 and TRBJ1-1, is KAGVTQTPRYLIKTRGQQVTLSCSPISGHRSVSWYQQTPGQGLQFLFEYFSETQRNKGNFPGRFSGRQFSNSRSEMNVSTLELGDSALYLCASTPTGSSTEAFFGQGTRLTVV.

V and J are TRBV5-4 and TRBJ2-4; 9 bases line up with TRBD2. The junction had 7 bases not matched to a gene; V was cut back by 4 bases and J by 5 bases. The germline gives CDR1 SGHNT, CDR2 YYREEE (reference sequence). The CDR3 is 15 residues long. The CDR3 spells CASSPSLAGQNIQYF. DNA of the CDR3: TGTGCCAGCAGCCCCTCCCTAGCGGGACAAAACATTCAGTACTTC.

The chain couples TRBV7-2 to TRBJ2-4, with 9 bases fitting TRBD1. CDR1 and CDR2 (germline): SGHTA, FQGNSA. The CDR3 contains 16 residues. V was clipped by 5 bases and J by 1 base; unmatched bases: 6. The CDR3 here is CASSRQGVRAKNIQYF. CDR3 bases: TGTGCCAGCAGCCGACAGGGGGTGAGGGCCAAAAACATTCAGTACTTC.

The CDR3 here is CASSHVAGGRETQYF. For the CDR3, the DNA is TGTGCCAGCAGCCACGTTGCGGGAGGGCGGGAGACCCAGTACTTC. This chain links TRBV14 with TRBJ2-5, with 9 positions matching TRBD2. V lost 3 bases to trimming and J lost 5 bases; unmatched junction nucleotides: 7. Germline CDR1 SGHDN, CDR2 FVKESK. The CDR3 is made up of 15 amino acids.

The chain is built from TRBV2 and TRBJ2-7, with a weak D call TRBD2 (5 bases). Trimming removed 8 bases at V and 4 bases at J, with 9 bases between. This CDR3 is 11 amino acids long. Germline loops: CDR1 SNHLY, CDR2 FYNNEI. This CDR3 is CASGREYEQYF. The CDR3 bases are TGTGCCAGCGGGAGAGAATACGAGCAGTACTTC.

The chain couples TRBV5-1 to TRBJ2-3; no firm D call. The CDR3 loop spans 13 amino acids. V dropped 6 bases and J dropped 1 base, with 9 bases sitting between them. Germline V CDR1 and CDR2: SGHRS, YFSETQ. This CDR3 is CASNLEGTDTQYF. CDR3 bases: TGCGCCAGCAACCTTGAGGGCACAGATACGCAGTATTTT.

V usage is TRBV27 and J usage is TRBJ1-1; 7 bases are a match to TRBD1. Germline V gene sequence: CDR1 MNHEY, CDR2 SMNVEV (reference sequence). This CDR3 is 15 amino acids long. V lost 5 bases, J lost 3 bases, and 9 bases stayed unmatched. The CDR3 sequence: CASSNRGGLDTEAFF. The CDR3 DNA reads TGTGCCAGCAGTAACAGGGGCGGGTTAGACACTGAAGCTTTCTTT.

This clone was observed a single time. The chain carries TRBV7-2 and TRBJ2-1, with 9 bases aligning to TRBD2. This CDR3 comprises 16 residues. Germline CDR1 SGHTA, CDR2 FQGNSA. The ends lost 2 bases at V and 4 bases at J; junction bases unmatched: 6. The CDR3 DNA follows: TGTGCCAGCAGCTTACATGCGGGGGGGGAATACAATGAGCAGTTCTTC. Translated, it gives CASSLHAGGEYNEQFF.

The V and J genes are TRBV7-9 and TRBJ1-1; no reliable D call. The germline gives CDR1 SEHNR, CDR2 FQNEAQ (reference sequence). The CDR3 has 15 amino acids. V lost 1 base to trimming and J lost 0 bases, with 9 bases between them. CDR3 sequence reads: CASSLDRALNTEAFF. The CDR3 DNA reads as TGTGCCAGCAGCTTAGATAGGGCACTGAACACTGAAGCTTTCTTT.

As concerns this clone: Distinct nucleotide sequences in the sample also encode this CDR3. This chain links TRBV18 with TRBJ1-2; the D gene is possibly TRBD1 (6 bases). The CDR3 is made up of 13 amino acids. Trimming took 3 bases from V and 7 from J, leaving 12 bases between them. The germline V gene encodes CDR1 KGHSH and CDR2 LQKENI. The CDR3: CASSPEQGSGYTF. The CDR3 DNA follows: TGTGCCAGCTCACCCGAGCAGGGGTCTGGCTACACCTTC.

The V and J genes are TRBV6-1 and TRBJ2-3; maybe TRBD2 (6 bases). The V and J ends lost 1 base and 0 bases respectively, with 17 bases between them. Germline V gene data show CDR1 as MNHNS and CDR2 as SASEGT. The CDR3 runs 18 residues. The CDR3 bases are TGTGCCAGCAGTGAAGTTTCGGGGGAGTCTCCTAGCACAGATACGCAGTATTTT. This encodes CASSEVSGESPSTDTQYF.

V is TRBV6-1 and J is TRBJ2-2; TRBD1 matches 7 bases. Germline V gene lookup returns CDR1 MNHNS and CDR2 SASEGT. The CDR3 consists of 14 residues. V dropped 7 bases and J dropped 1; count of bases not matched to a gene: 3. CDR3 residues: CASNRDRNTGELFF. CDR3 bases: TGTGCCAGCAATCGGGACAGGAACACCGGGGAGCTGTTTTTT.

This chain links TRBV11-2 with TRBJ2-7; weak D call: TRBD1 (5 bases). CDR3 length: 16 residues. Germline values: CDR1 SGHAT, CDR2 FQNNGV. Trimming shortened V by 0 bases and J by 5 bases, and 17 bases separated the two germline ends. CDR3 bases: TGTGCCAGCAGCTTAGAGCGCAGGGTGTATTCCCACGAGCAGTACTTC. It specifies CASSLERRVYSHEQYF.